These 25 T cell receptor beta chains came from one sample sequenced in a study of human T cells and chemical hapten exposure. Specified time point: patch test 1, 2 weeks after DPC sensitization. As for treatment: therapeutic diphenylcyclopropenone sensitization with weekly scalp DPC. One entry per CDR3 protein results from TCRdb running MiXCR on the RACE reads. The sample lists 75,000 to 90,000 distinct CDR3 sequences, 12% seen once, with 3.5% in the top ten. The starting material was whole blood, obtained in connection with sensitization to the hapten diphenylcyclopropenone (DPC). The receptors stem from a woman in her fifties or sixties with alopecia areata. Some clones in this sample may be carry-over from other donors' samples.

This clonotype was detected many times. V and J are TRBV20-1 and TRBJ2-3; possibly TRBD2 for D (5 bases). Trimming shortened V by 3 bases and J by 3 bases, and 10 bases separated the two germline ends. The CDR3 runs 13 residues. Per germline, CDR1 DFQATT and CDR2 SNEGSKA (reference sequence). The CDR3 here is CSARGDATDTQYF. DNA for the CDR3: TGCAGTGCTAGGGGAGACGCTACAGATACGCAGTATTTT.

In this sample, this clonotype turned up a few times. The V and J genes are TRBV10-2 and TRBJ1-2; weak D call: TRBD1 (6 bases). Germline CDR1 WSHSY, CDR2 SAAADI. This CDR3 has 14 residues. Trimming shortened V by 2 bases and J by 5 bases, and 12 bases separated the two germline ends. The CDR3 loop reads CASSERQELYGYTF. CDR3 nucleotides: TGCGCCAGCAGTGAGCGACAGGAACTGTATGGCTACACCTTC.

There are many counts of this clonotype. The CDR3 here is CASSLDGMNTEAFF. DNA of the CDR3: TGTGCCAGCAGCTTGGACGGAATGAACACTGAAGCTTTCTTT. This chain connects TRBV5-4 to TRBJ1-1; D is unclear. The CDR3 has 14 amino acids. Germline V gene data show CDR1 as SGHNT and CDR2 as YYREEE (reference sequence). V lost 0 bases to trimming and J lost 0 bases, with 6 bases between them.

The CDR3 region is CASSQAQGLTYEQYF. DNA for the CDR3: TGCGCCAGCAGCCAAGCTCAGGGCCTTACCTACGAGCAGTACTTC. The V and J genes are TRBV4-1 and TRBJ2-7, with a weak D call TRBD1 (5 bases). Looked up from germline, CDR1 is MGHRA and CDR2 is YSYEKL. The germline V and J ends were trimmed by 1 base and 2 bases, with 12 bases remaining between them. The CDR3 is made up of 15 amino acids.

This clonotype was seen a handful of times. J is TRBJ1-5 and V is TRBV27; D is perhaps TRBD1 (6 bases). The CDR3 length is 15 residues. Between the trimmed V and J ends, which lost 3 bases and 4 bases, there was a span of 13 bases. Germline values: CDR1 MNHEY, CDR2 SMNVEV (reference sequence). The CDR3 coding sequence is TGTGCCAGCAGTTTCCTCCATGACAGGAATCAGCCCCAGCATTTT. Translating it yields CASSFLHDRNQPQHF.

The DNA for the CDR3 is TGTGCCAGCAGCCCGGGGGGGACGGCAATTTACGAGCAGTACTTC. It yields the protein CASSPGGTAIYEQYF. The V call is TRBV5-4, the J call TRBJ2-7; 8 positions match TRBD2. Trimming removed 4 bases from V and 4 bases from J; junction bases left unmatched: 10. The CDR3 contains 15 residues. Germline CDR1 is SGHNT and CDR2 is YYREEE (reference sequence).

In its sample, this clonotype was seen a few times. CDR3 region: CASSLGSRSKELFF. For the CDR3, the DNA is TGTGCCAGCAGCTTAGGGTCCCGTTCCAAAGAGCTGTTTTTT. V gene TRBV7-2 combines with J gene TRBJ2-2; D call uncertain. Deletions cut 1 base from V and 11 bases from J, with 14 bases between. CDR1 and CDR2 from the germline V gene are SGHTA and FQGNSA. The CDR3 loop spans 14 amino acids.

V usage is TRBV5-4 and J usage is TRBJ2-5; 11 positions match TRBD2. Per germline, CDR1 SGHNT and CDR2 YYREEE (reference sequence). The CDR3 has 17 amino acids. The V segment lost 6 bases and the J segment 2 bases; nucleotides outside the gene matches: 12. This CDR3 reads CASTSRRTSGGQETQYF. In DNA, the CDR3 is TGTGCCAGCACCTCCCGAAGAACTAGCGGGGGTCAAGAGACCCAGTACTTC.

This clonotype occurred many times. The CDR3 nucleotides are TGTGCCAGTAGCGATCTAGCGGGGAACAATGAGCAGTTCTTC. It is translated as CASSDLAGNNEQFF. This rearrangement joins TRBV19 to TRBJ2-1, with 9 bases aligning to TRBD2. CDR1 and CDR2 (germline): LNHDA, SQIVND (reference sequence). Trimming at V came to 6 bases and at J to 5 bases, leaving 5 bases not matched to a gene. CDR3 length equals 14 residues.

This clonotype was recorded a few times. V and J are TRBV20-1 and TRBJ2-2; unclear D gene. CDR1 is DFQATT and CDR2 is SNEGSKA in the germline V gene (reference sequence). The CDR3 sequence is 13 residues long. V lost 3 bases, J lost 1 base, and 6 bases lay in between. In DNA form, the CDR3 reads TGCAGTGCTAGGAATGGGAACACCGGGGAGCTGTTTTTT. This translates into CSARNGNTGELFF.

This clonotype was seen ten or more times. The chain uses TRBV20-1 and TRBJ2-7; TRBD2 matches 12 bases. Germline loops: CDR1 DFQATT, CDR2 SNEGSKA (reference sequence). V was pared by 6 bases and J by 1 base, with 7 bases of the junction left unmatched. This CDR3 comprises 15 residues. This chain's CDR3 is CSAIPGTSGSYEQYF. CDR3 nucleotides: TGCAGTGCCATTCCCGGGACTAGCGGGTCCTACGAGCAGTACTTC.

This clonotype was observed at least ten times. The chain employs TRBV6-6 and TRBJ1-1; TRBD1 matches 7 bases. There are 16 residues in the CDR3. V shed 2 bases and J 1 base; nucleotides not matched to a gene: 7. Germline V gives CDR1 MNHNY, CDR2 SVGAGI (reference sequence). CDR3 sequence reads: CASSYPYRGENTEAFF. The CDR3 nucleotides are TGTGCCAGCAGTTACCCCTACAGGGGAGAGAACACTGAAGCTTTCTTT.

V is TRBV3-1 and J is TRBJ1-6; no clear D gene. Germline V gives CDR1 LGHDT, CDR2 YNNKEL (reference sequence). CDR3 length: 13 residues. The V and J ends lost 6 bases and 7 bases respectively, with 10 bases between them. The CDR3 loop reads CASRKTENSPLHF. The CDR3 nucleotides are TGTGCCAGCAGAAAGACTGAGAATTCACCCCTCCACTTT. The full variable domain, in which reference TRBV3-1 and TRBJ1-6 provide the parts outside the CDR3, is DTAVSQTPKYLVTQMGNDKSIKCEQNLGHDTMYWYKQDSKKFLKIMFSYNNKELIINETVPNRFSPKSPDKAHLNLHINSLELGDSAVYFCASRKTENSPLHFGNGTRLTVT.

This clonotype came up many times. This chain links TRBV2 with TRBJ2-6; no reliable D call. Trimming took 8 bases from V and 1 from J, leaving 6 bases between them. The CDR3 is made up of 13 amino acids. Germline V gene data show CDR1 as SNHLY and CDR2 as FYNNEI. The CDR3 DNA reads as TGTGCCAGCGGGGTTTCTGGGGCCAACGTCCTGACTTTC. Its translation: CASGVSGANVLTF.

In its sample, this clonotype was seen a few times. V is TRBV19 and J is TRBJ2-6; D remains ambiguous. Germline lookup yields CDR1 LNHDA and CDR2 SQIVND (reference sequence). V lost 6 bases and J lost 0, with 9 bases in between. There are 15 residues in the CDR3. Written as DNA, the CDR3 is TGTGCCAGTAGCCCACGGAACTCTGGGGCCAACGTCCTGACTTTC. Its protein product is CASSPRNSGANVLTF.

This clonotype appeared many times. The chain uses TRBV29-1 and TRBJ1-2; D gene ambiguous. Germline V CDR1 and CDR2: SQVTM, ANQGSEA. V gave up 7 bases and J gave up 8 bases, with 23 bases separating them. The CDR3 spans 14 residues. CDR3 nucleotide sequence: TGCAGCGCCGATGAACCCGCAGTCTCTTACGGCTACACCTTC. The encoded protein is CSADEPAVSYGYTF. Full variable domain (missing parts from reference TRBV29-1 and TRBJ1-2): SAVISQKPSRDICQRGTSLTIQCQVDSQVTMMFWYRQQPGQSLTLIATANQGSEATYESGFVIDKFPISRPNLTFSTLTVSNMSPEDSSIYLCSADEPAVSYGYTFGSGTRLTVV.

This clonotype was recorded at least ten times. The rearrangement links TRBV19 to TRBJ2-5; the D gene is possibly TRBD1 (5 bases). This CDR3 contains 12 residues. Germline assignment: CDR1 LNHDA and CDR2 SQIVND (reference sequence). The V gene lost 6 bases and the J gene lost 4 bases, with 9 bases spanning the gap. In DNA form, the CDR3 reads TGTGCCAGTAGAACAGGCGGAGAGACCCAGTACTTC. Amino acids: CASRTGGETQYF.

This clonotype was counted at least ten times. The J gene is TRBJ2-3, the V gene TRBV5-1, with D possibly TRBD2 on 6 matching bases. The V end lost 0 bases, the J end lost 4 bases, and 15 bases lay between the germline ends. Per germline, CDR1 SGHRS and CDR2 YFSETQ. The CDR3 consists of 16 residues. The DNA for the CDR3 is TGCGCCAGCAGCTTGGGACTTGTCGGGGGAGCAGATACGCAGTATTTT. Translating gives CASSLGLVGGADTQYF.

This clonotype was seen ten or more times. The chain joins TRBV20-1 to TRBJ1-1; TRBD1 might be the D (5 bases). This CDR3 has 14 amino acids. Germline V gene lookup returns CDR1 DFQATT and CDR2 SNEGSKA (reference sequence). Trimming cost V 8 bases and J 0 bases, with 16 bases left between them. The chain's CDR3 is CSTHGAAMNTEAFF. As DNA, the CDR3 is TGCAGTACCCATGGGGCAGCGATGAACACTGAAGCTTTCTTT.

CDR3 loop: CSVSGTSGSTDTQYF. As DNA, the CDR3 is TGCAGCGTAAGCGGGACTAGCGGGTCTACAGATACGCAGTATTTT. The rearrangement joins TRBV29-1 to TRBJ2-3, with 12 positions matching TRBD2. The CDR3 consists of 15 residues. Looked up from germline, CDR1 is SQVTM and CDR2 is ANQGSEA. The V and J ends lost 6 bases and 3 bases, in that order; junction bases with no gene match: 7.

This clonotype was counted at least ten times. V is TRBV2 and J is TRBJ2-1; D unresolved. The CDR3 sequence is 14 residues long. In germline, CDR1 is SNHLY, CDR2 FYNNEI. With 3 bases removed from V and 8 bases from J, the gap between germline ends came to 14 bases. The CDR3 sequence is CASSDVVPRYEQFF. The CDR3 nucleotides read TGTGCCAGCAGTGATGTGGTGCCTAGGTATGAGCAGTTCTTC. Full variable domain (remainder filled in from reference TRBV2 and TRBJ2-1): EPEVTQTPSHQVTQMGQEVILRCVPISNHLYFYWYRQILGQKVEFLVSFYNNEISEKSEIFDDQFSVERPDGSNFTLKIRSTKLEDSAMYFCASSDVVPRYEQFFGPGTRLTVL.

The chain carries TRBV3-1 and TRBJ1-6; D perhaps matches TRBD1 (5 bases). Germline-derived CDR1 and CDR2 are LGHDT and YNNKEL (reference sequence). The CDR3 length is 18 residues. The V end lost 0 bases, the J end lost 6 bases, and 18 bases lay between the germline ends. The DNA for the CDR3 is TGTGCCAGCAGCCAAGATTTAAGGGGCGGGACGTCTAATTCACCCCTCCACTTT. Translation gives CASSQDLRGGTSNSPLHF.

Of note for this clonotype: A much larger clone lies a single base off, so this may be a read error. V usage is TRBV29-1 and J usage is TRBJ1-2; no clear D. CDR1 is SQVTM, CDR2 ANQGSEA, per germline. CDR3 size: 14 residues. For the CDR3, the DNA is TGCAGCGTGGAAACCGGGATAACCGAGGGCGGCTTCACCTTC. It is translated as CSVETGITEGGFTF. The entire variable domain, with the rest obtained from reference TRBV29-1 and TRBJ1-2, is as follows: SAVISQKPSRDICQRGTSLTIQCQVDSQVTMMFWYRQQPGQSLTLIATANQGSEATYESGFVIDKFPISRPNLTFSTLTVSNMSPEDSSIYLCSVETGITEGGFTFGSGTRLTVV.

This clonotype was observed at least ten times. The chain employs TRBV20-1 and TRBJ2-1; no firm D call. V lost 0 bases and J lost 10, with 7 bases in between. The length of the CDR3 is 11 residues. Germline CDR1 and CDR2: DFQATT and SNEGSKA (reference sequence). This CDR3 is CSARESEEQFF. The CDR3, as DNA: TGCAGTGCTAGAGAGTCAGAAGAGCAGTTCTTC.

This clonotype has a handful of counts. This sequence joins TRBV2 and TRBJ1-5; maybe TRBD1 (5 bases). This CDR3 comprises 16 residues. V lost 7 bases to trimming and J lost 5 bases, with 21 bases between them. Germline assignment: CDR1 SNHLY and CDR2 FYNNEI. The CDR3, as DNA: TGTGCCAGCACATCGGGAGGGGTAGCCCGACATCAGCCCCAGCATTTT. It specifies CASTSGGVARHQPQHF. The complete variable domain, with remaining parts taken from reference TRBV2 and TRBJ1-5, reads EPEVTQTPSHQVTQMGQEVILRCVPISNHLYFYWYRQILGQKVEFLVSFYNNEISEKSEIFDDQFSVERPDGSNFTLKIRSTKLEDSAMYFCASTSGGVARHQPQHFGDGTRLSIL.